This T cell receptor beta chain derives from a study of cytomegalovirus exposure and HLA in healthy donors (dated by TCRdb to the late 2010s). Turning to the overall study: An earlier analysis of a few hundred of the donors reported over 250 Gb of sequence data and 95 million to 120 million unique TCR beta sequences obtained from about 179 million T cells. Approximately 310 gigabases of sequencing data and 78 million or so unique TCR sequences were included in an early release covering 500 to 750 HLA-typed donors. Of the 300 to 500 genotyped donors, approximately 81% were placed in the genetic ancestry cluster associated with self-reported Caucasian donors. The study aimed to test whether signatures of past pathogen exposure could be identified by cataloging public T cell receptors. The study profiled the T cell repertoires of hundreds of subjects by immunosequencing and related them to cytomegalovirus serostatus. Along with the roughly 670-subject first cohort, a separate validation cohort of over a hundred different subjects was used. The study combined high-throughput TCR immunosequencing, statistical association of individual TCRs with disease status, and machine learning to predict cytomegalovirus infection status. A later analysis re-examined previously published TCR beta repertoires from 500 to 700 donors and added high-resolution HLA genotyping to investigate patterns of TCR occurrence. In the later analysis, no new phenotypic data were used to find candidate immune exposures; instead, reliance was placed on TCR beta sequences and their occurrence across donors. An earlier analysis of 587 of the donors applied high-throughput TCR beta sequencing to assess whether each TCR beta V gene segment acted as functional or pseudogenic. Donor age, sex, ethnicity and CMV serostatus were compiled together with the repertoire data. In a later genetic analysis, genome-wide SNP genotypes for about three fifths of the roughly 670 donors were used, and that subset was treated as a discovery cohort. Every repertoire in the discovery cohort had been generated on one and the same sequencing platform. Both class I and class II loci were covered by HLA typing, at four-digit resolution. Typing coverage differed by locus: A, B, C, DRB1 and DQB1 were typed in about 620-640 donors, DQA1 in 500 to 550, DPA1 in 600 to 610, and DPB1 in just under 480. Four or five DR-DQ haplotypes were handled as single units for association and clustering because linkage in the cohort was strong. Among around 400 genotyped donors of the cohort, an average of 235,054 unique TCR beta nucleotide sequences were sequenced per donor, roughly 18% of them non-productive. Summary of the overall study and its limitations: Presence/absence analyses assumed roughly uniform sequencing depth across donors, an assumption that may not hold. HLA typing was unavailable for some donors at each locus, so association tests used only the typed subset. An earlier analysis of 587 of the donors showed that most TCR beta V segments appeared in productive rearrangements either about 90% or about 30% of the time, which broadly matched IMGT annotations. A later analysis found that TCR association rates varied across HLA loci, with DRB1 alleles showing the most associated TCRs and HLA-C alleles the fewest. The sequencing pipeline was judged likely to have produced a cluster of highly shared sequence variants as a technical artifact. Linkage disequilibrium might explain the correlated functional status among segregating V segments, but an unknown experimental factor could not be ruled out. The study listed approximately 150 TCR beta chains as associated with cytomegalovirus. The only immune exposure information available for the cohort was CMV serostatus. In this cohort, only TCR beta chains were sequenced, and detectable features were limited by the absence of alpha or paired-chain data. Assigning TCR associations to individual alleles was difficult when HLA alleles, especially DR and DQ, strongly co-occurred. A later analysis found that most CMV-associated TCR beta chains appeared HLA-restricted, with HLA associations seemingly driven largely by CMV exposure. A further reported finding was that TCR beta sequences accurately predicted the HLA-A and HLA-B alleles for most subjects in the first cohort. In a later analysis, HLA-associated TCR beta chains showed more clonal expansion and lower generation probabilities than non-associated chains that were equally common. According to the authors, the approach could potentially be generalized to other disease states and immunological phenotypes. Because the 87-base-pair reads could not distinguish some IMGT-functional V segments, including TRBV6-2 and TRBV6-3, those segments were excluded. According to a later genetic analysis, donors in an Asian-associated ancestry cluster had fewer N-insertions in productive TCRs than the approximately 650-donor mean. According to a later analysis, parvovirus B19, influenza, CMV and Epstein-Barr virus appeared linked to several top co-occurrence clusters. Some 16 rarely observed V segments, including chromosome 9 orphons, were excluded from the earlier analysis of several hundred of the donors because counts were too low. Three of the identified cytomegalovirus-associated TCR beta chains were confirmed in vitro to be specific for cytomegalovirus antigens. While some public TCRs were present in many individuals, most TCR sequences turned up only very rarely across donors. In a later genetic analysis, a missense DCLRE1C variant was associated with V-gene and J-gene trimming of TCR beta chains, and the association was replicated in an independent cohort. Cytomegalovirus status was reported to be diagnosed by the classifier with high specificity and sensitivity in both the original and validation cohorts. A later analysis associated 16,951 TCR beta sequences with specific HLA alleles at a false discovery rate of 0.05.

Libraries came from the immunoSEQ multiplex PCR assay. For the multiplex PCR, a mixture combining 60 forward primers for TCR Vbeta segments and 13 reverse primers for TCR Jbeta segments was used. Amplification of the CDR3 region of rearranged TCR beta genes was performed with a multiplex PCR assay on genomic DNA. The Illumina HiSeq System was used to sequence the amplified TCR beta libraries as 87-base-pair reads. In the original analysis: In a later analysis, tens of millions of unique TCR beta chains were counted across the 500 to 700 repertoires, and roughly 10 million of these chains were shared by at least two donors. To remove PCR and sequencing errors, raw reads were error-corrected and collapsed into unique sequences using a nearest-neighbor algorithm that merged closely related sequences. Alignment of CDR3 sequences to IMGT reference sequences was used to assign V, D and J gene segments. For a sequence to be retained, at least a six-nucleotide match to both a V gene segment and a J gene segment was required. A rearrangement was called productive if the CDR3 had no stop codons and remained in frame with V and J, and every other rearrangement was called non-productive. Following IMGT convention, CDR3 was defined as the stretch from the second conserved V-encoded cysteine to the conserved J-encoded phenylalanine. The earlier analysis of more than 450 of the donors excluded sequences that lacked an unambiguous match to a single V gene segment. In an earlier analysis of approximately 590 of the donors, a V segment was called functional when productive rearrangements were above 56.7%, and segregating when the standard deviation between donors exceeded 5%. A statistical classification framework was built to diagnose cytomegalovirus status from the catalog of TCR beta chain sequences. A later analysis assigned V and J genes by comparing TCR nucleotide sequences with IMGT/GENE-DB human TR gene sequences. In a later analysis, CDR3 sequences and most-parsimonious VDJ recombination scenarios were assigned using the TCRdist pipeline. In a later analysis, each TCR beta chain was defined by its CDR3 amino acid sequence together with its V-gene family, and reads without a unique V-gene family were excluded. In a later analysis, 450 to 600 highly shared, low-generation-probability nucleotide sequences were removed to address suspected cross-contamination and a sequencing artifact. In a later analysis, a clonal expansion index for each public chain was calculated from normalized within-repertoire ranks of inferred template counts. A later analysis computed generation probabilities with a VDJ recombination model fitted to out-of-frame rearrangements, and checked the results against IGoR. A later analysis scored TCR-TCR, TCR-HLA and TCR-CMV co-occurrence with hypergeometric tests, applying a repertoire-size bias correction to TCR pairs. False discovery rates were estimated in a later analysis by permuting HLA or CMV assignments 20 times. In a later analysis, co-occurring TCRs were grouped using DBSCAN, with TCRdist sequence similarity added in when clustering inside HLA-allele-positive subsets. Co-occurrence clustering excluded repertoires with fewer than 30,000 or more than 120,000 public chains, plus five with anomalous nucleotide sharing. Imported from immuneACCESS, the table was reduced by TCRdb to in-frame sequences with V and J called. These copies leave out some clones; in studies compared against another copy, an unresolved V gene accounts for under half, and the cause of the remainder is not known. That table gives V, J and clone size, and the DNA gave D and trimming. The sample table gives around 140,000 clones. Around 1.5% of the sample comes from the top ten.

V is pared back by 2 bases and J by 4 bases, with 17 bases lying between the germline termini. Looking up the germline V gene (reference sequence) yields CDR1 GTSNPN and CDR2 SVGIG. The CDR3 covers 15 residues, taking in both the cysteine and the phenylalanine. The only DNA kept is the CDR3, 45 bases in frame from the first base. A note on this clone: The antigen this receptor binds is unknown.

The cohort was made up of approximately 700 healthy bone marrow donors. Cohort members were all nominally healthy when sampled, although unrecorded immune exposures were likely present. The donor tested CMV seronegative, placing the donor among the 350 or so seronegative members of the cohort. Each donor provided a peripheral blood sample, and peripheral blood mononuclear cells were used for TCR beta sequencing. Genomic DNA extraction from the blood cell samples was performed with the Qiagen DNeasy Blood Extraction Kit. The chain links TRBV30 with TRBJ1-1, and possibly TRBD1, on 6 matching bases. The sample was PBMCs. This sequence was found in a woman in her 50s in good health and CMV-seronegative. In nucleotides, the sequence is TGTGCCTGGAGTCCCCTGGCGCAGGGGACCACTGAAGCTTTCTTT. The encoded protein is CAWSPLAQGTTEAFF.